This record concerns one T cell receptor (beta chain) sequence. Each diagnosis was grounded in clinical symptoms, serum thyroxine and TRAb, thyroid ultrasound, and orbital computed tomography. Amplified TCR beta CDR3 regions derived from RNA transcripts. Using the HTBI primer set, a first-round RT-PCR was run on the TCR CDR3. Each CDR3 protein gets one entry after TCRdb re-called the multiplex PCR reads with MiXCR. The repertoire includes about 520,000 distinct CDR3 sequences, roughly a quarter of them detected once, and about 11% sits in the top ten. This sample is drawn from a study of T cells in Graves' hyperthyroidism and ophthalmopathy. This receptor was taken from a woman aged 25-40 years with Graves' ophthalmopathy. Sequencing was done on a sample of blood.

In nucleotides, the CDR3 is TGTGCCATATCCCCCTCGGGACAGGGAGATGTCCCGGCAGCCCAGCATTTT. Its translation is CAISPSGQGDVPAAQHF. V and J are TRBV10-3 and TRBJ1-5; 9 bases line up with TRBD1. Germline lookup yields CDR1 ENHRY and CDR2 SYGVKD. V was pared by 9 bases and J by 11 bases, with 23 bases of the junction left unmatched. This CDR3 is 17 amino acids long.